This T cell receptor (beta chain) was captured by sequencing in a study of identical twins. Each cDNA held unique molecular identifiers, and template switching gave it a universal primer site. From the 5' RACE reads, TCRdb called clonotypes with MiXCR, one entry per CDR3 protein. This sample yields about 690,000 distinct CDR3 sequences, of which around 6.1% are seen a single time; around 2% belongs to the top ten. Germline lookup yields CDR1 MNHEY and CDR2 SMNVEV (reference sequence). The CDR3 spans 15 residues. V gave up 6 bases and J gave up 7 bases, with 22 bases separating them. Healthy Caucasian individuals made up all the donors.

The TCR originated in a man between 18 and 29 years old in good health. The sequenced sample was naive T cells sorted from blood. The chain carries TRBV27 and TRBJ2-7; perhaps D is TRBD1 or TRBD2 (6 bases each). CDR3 sequence: CASSFGGQPPGEQYF. CDR3 nucleotide sequence: TGTGCCAGCAGCTTCGGGGGACAACCCCCGGGGGAGCAGTACTTC.